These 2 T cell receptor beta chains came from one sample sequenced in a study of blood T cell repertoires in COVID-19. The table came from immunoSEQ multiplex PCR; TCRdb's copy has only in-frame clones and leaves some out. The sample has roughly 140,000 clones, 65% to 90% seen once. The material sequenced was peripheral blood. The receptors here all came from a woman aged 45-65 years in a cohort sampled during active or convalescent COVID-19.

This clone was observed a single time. The chain's CDR3 is CASSRESSGANVLTF. CDR3 bases: TGTGCCAGCAGCCGGGAGAGCTCTGGGGCCAACGTCCTGACTTTC. This rearrangement joins TRBV7-2 to TRBJ2-6, with D possibly being TRBD2 (6 bases). The CDR3 has 15 amino acids. V shed 5 bases and J shed 0 bases, with 8 bases lying between them. Germline V lookup: CDR1 SGHTA, CDR2 FQGNSA. Variable domain in full (rest from reference TRBV7-2 and TRBJ2-6): GAGVSQSPSNKVTEKGKDVELRCDPISGHTALYWYRQSLGQGLEFLIYFQGNSAPDKSGLPSDRFSAERTGGSVSTLTIQRTQQEDSAVYLCASSRESSGANVLTFGAGSRLTVL.

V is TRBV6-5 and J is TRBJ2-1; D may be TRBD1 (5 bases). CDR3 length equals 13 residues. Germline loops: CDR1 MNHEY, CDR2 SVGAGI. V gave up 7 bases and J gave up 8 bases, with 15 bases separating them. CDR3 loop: CASTESGNHEQFF. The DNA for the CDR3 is TGTGCCAGCACGGAATCAGGGAATCATGAGCAGTTCTTC.